This TCR beta chain was documented in a study of blood T cell repertoires in COVID-19 (dated by TCRdb to between 2020 and 2021). With regard to the full study: The collaborator samples originated in the United States, Italy and Spain and spanned the acute and convalescent phases of COVID-19. The prospective study material was composed of cDNA or gDNA derived from T cells, B-cell-depleted T cells, or PBMCs. Deeply sampled blood TCRbeta repertoires from subjects exposed to, actively infected with, or recovered from COVID-19 were included in the dataset. The repertoires were released in a freely available public database meant as a resource for research on the immune response to SARS-CoV-2. The samples were drawn from two sources: the first 160 participants of the ongoing ImmuneRACE study, and over 1,000 subjects contributed by 6 global collaborators. Sample metadata almost always included a de-identified subject ID, COVID-19 status, age in years and sex. Where HLA class I and class II types were available, the types were taken from metadata supplied by the sample provider, not from assay-based typing.

Notes on this clone: Which antigen it targets is not known. Base qualities are not recorded, but no much larger clone differs from it by a single base.

The immunoSEQ Assay, a bias-controlled multiplex PCR, was used to amplify TCRbeta CDR3 regions from genomic DNA. Turning to the authors' computational methods: Within the assay, amplification of reference gene primers was used to estimate how many nucleated cells each sample contained. To quantify the absolute abundance of each unique TCRbeta CDR3 rearrangement, sequence reads were collapsed and filtered. For each sample, productive Simpson clonality was calculated as the square root of Simpson's diversity index across productive rearrangements. In TCRdb, the immuneACCESS table is reduced to in-frame sequences with V and J assigned. These tables do not hold every clone; where another copy was compared, an unresolved V gene accounts for under half, and the others remain unexplained. V and J calls and clone size are copied from that table; D and trimming were computed from the DNA. Within this sample are around 81,000 clones, with approximately 78% of them counted one time only. About 6.9% of the sample goes to the ten largest clones.

Whole blood was collected in K2EDTA tubes by collaborating institutions according to the institutions' own protocols. For TCRbeta analysis, collaborator samples were shipped as frozen whole blood, as isolated PBMCs, or as DNA extracted from either sample type. Clipping removes 3 bases from V and 2 bases from J, with 18 as the unmatched junction base count. From the cysteine through the phenylalanine, the CDR3 covers 19 amino acids. Only CDR3 DNA remains: 57 bases, in frame from the first base. The germline V gene (reference sequence) yields SGHKS for CDR1 and YYEKEE for CDR2. Results and caveats for the whole study, not just this receptor: The amount of clinical and demographic metadata varied by source and participant and was provided uncurated.

This sequence originates from a human donor in a cohort sampled during active COVID-19. The chain is assembled from TRBV5-5 and TRBJ2-7; TRBD2 matches 9 bases in the middle. The sample consisted of peripheral blood. The CDR3 protein sequence reads: CASSSRLADTQKITYEQYF. The nucleotides are TGTGCCAGCAGCTCCCGACTAGCGGATACACAGAAAATTACCTACGAGCAGTACTTC. Reference TRBV5-5 and TRBJ2-7 proteins supply the regions before and after the CDR3; the full variable domain is: DAGVTQSPTHLIKTRGQQVTLRCSPISGHKSVSWYQQVLGQGPQFIFQYYEKEERGRGNFPDRFSARQFPNYSSELNVNALLLGDSALYLCASSSRLADTQKITYEQYFGPGTRLTVT.